This is a list of T cell receptor beta chains from one sample in a study of siplizumab effects on memory and regulatory T cells. Profiled with immunoSEQ multiplex PCR; TCRdb holds only in-frame clones, not every one. Here the sample spans some 110,000 clones, around 93% being singletons. Sequenced input: CD4+ T cells sorted from blood. Source of these receptors: a human donor in good health. The CDR3 runs from the conserved cysteine through the conserved F or W. The order of the fields is D gene, J gene, clone size, V gene, CDR3 protein, CDR3 DNA. D genes are given only for firm matches. A row's size may be missing; if present it is once, few, many or a size class.

D gene: NA; J gene: TRBJ1-3; clone size: NA; V gene: TRBV9; CDR3 protein: CASSVGGRTSGNTIYF; CDR3 DNA: TGTGCCAGCAGCGTGGGGGGGAGGACCTCTGGAAACACCATATATTTT
D gene: NA; J gene: TRBJ1-4; clone size: NA; V gene: TRBV7-2; CDR3 protein: CASSRPGPRGEKLFF; CDR3 DNA: TGTGCCAGCAGCAGGCCGGGACCGAGGGGGGAAAAACTGTTTTTT
D gene: NA; J gene: TRBJ1-3; clone size: NA; V gene: TRBV30; CDR3 protein: CAWSGYGNTIYF; CDR3 DNA: TGTGCCTGGAGTGGGTATGGAAACACCATATATTTT
D gene: NA; J gene: TRBJ2-5; clone size: NA; V gene: TRBV7-3; CDR3 protein: CASSLKQGKTQYF; CDR3 DNA: TGTGCCAGCAGCTTAAAACAGGGAAAGACCCAGTACTTC
D gene: TRBD2; J gene: TRBJ2-1; clone size: NA; V gene: TRBV9; CDR3 protein: CASSSGLVSSHEQFF; CDR3 DNA: TGTGCCAGCAGCTCGGGACTAGTTTCGTCCCATGAGCAGTTCTTC
D gene: NA; J gene: TRBJ2-7; clone size: NA; V gene: TRBV6-1; CDR3 protein: CASRVIGTSYEQYF; CDR3 DNA: TGTGCCAGCAGAGTGATTGGCACATCCTACGAGCAGTACTTC
D gene: NA; J gene: TRBJ2-1; clone size: NA; V gene: TRBV4-2; CDR3 protein: CASSQDTLSSYNEQFF; CDR3 DNA: TGTGCCAGCAGCCAAGATACCTTGAGCTCCTACAATGAGCAGTTCTTC
D gene: NA; J gene: TRBJ1-3; clone size: NA; V gene: TRBV19; CDR3 protein: CASSMQPVVSGNTIYF; CDR3 DNA: TGTGCCAGTAGTATGCAGCCAGTAGTCTCCGGAAACACCATATATTTT
D gene: TRBD2; J gene: TRBJ2-1; clone size: NA; V gene: TRBV5-1; CDR3 protein: CASSRTSGNYNEQFF; CDR3 DNA: TGCGCCAGCAGCCGGACTAGCGGGAACTACAATGAGCAGTTCTTC
D gene: NA; J gene: TRBJ2-1; clone size: NA; V gene: TRBV9; CDR3 protein: CASSVDGDLYNEQFF; CDR3 DNA: TGTGCCAGCAGCGTAGACGGGGACCTCTACAATGAGCAGTTCTTC
D gene: NA; J gene: TRBJ1-2; clone size: NA; V gene: TRBV7-2; CDR3 protein: CASSGDGYTF; CDR3 DNA: TGTGCCAGCAGTGGGGACGGCTACACCTTC
D gene: NA; J gene: TRBJ1-3; clone size: NA; V gene: TRBV30; CDR3 protein: CAFRVGSGNTIYF; CDR3 DNA: TGTGCCTTCAGGGTAGGCTCTGGAAACACCATATATTTT
D gene: NA; J gene: TRBJ2-4; clone size: NA; V gene: TRBV27; CDR3 protein: CASGPGSSKNIQYF; CDR3 DNA: TGTGCCAGCGGACCCGGGAGTTCCAAAAACATTCAGTACTTC
D gene: NA; J gene: TRBJ1-1; clone size: NA; V gene: TRBV21-1; CDR3 protein: CASSKVRGLGGFF; CDR3 DNA: TGTGCCAGCAGCAAAGTCAGGGGCTTAGGGGGTTTCTTT
D gene: NA; J gene: TRBJ1-1; clone size: NA; V gene: TRBV11-2; CDR3 protein: CASSLVTGIRTEAFF; CDR3 DNA: TGTGCCAGCAGCTTAGTAACGGGAATAAGAACTGAAGCTTTCTTT
D gene: NA; J gene: TRBJ1-4; clone size: NA; V gene: TRBV30; CDR3 protein: CAWSRGDEKLFF; CDR3 DNA: TGTGCCTGGAGCCGTGGAGACGAAAAACTGTTTTTT
D gene: NA; J gene: TRBJ1-5; clone size: NA; V gene: TRBV6-1; CDR3 protein: CASSGLSNQPQHF; CDR3 DNA: TGTGCCAGCAGTGGACTGAGCAATCAGCCCCAGCATTTT
D gene: TRBD1; J gene: TRBJ1-2; clone size: NA; V gene: TRBV7-9; CDR3 protein: CASSPDRDGYGYTF; CDR3 DNA: TGTGCCAGCAGCCCGGACAGGGATGGCTATGGCTACACCTTC
D gene: NA; J gene: TRBJ1-1; clone size: NA; V gene: TRBV7-9; CDR3 protein: CASSLGRADEAFF; CDR3 DNA: TGTGCCAGCAGCTTAGGTAGGGCAGACGAAGCTTTCTTT
D gene: NA; J gene: TRBJ2-1; clone size: NA; V gene: TRBV30; CDR3 protein: CAWSVLVNSNEQFF; CDR3 DNA: TGTGCCTGGAGTGTTTTAGTAAACAGTAATGAGCAGTTCTTC
D gene: NA; J gene: TRBJ1-1; clone size: few; V gene: TRBV30; CDR3 protein: CACVKNTEAFF; CDR3 DNA: TGTGCCTGTGTAAAGAACACTGAAGCTTTCTTT
D gene: TRBD1; J gene: TRBJ1-2; clone size: NA; V gene: TRBV5-5; CDR3 protein: CASSRGQGNYGYTF; CDR3 DNA: TGTGCCAGCAGCCGGGGACAGGGAAACTATGGCTACACCTTC
D gene: NA; J gene: TRBJ1-5; clone size: NA; V gene: TRBV7-9; CDR3 protein: CASSLGGAQPQHF; CDR3 DNA: TGTGCCAGCAGCTTGGGGGGGGCTCAGCCCCAGCATTTT
D gene: NA; J gene: TRBJ2-5; clone size: NA; V gene: TRBV7-3; CDR3 protein: CASSLGVQETQYF; CDR3 DNA: TGTGCCAGCAGCTTGGGAGTCCAAGAGACCCAGTACTTC
D gene: NA; J gene: TRBJ2-1; clone size: NA; V gene: TRBV4-3; CDR3 protein: CASSRGRLVGEQFF; CDR3 DNA: TGCGCCAGCAGCCGCGGCCGTTTAGTCGGTGAGCAGTTCTTC
D gene: TRBD2; J gene: TRBJ2-3; clone size: NA; V gene: TRBV5-4; CDR3 protein: CASSYRLAGSVDTQYF; CDR3 DNA: TGTGCCAGCAGCTATAGACTAGCGGGGTCGGTAGATACGCAGTATTTT
D gene: NA; J gene: TRBJ1-3; clone size: once; V gene: TRBV7-2; CDR3 protein: CASSQRLAQPGNTIYF; CDR3 DNA: TGTGCCAGCAGCCAACGATTGGCCCAGCCGGGAAACACCATATATTTT
D gene: NA; J gene: TRBJ2-5; clone size: NA; V gene: TRBV18; CDR3 protein: CASSPGSQETQYF; CDR3 DNA: TGTGCCAGCTCACCCGGGAGCCAAGAGACCCAGTACTTC
D gene: NA; J gene: TRBJ1-5; clone size: NA; V gene: TRBV6-1; CDR3 protein: CAIGRTSNQPQHF; CDR3 DNA: TGTGCCATCGGACGGACTAGCAATCAGCCCCAGCATTTT
D gene: TRBD1; J gene: TRBJ1-1; clone size: NA; V gene: TRBV7-3; CDR3 protein: CASSETGYRGEAFF; CDR3 DNA: TGTGCCAGCAGCGAGACAGGGTATAGAGGTGAAGCTTTCTTT
D gene: NA; J gene: TRBJ1-1; clone size: NA; V gene: TRBV6-1; CDR3 protein: CASIPSGVTEAFF; CDR3 DNA: TGTGCCAGCATCCCGAGCGGCGTCACTGAAGCTTTCTTT
D gene: NA; J gene: TRBJ1-1; clone size: NA; V gene: TRBV14; CDR3 protein: CASSQDRAGSAFF; CDR3 DNA: TGTGCCAGCAGCCAAGATCGAGCGGGTTCGGCTTTCTTT
D gene: TRBD1; J gene: TRBJ1-1; clone size: NA; V gene: TRBV19; CDR3 protein: CASSRQGAVNTEAFF; CDR3 DNA: TGTGCCAGCTCCCGACAGGGGGCAGTGAACACTGAAGCTTTCTTT
D gene: NA; J gene: TRBJ1-4; clone size: once; V gene: TRBV7-9; CDR3 protein: CASSPDGPNEKLFF; CDR3 DNA: TGTGCCAGCAGCCCGGACGGTCCTAATGAAAAACTGTTTTTT
D gene: NA; J gene: TRBJ1-3; clone size: NA; V gene: TRBV10-3; CDR3 protein: CAISDRSNTIYF; CDR3 DNA: TGTGCCATCAGTGACAGATCAAACACCATATATTTT
D gene: TRBD2; J gene: TRBJ2-5; clone size: NA; V gene: TRBV19; CDR3 protein: CASSRLAGGETQYF; CDR3 DNA: TGTGCCAGTAGTCGACTAGCGGGAGGAGAGACCCAGTACTTC
D gene: NA; J gene: TRBJ1-2; clone size: NA; V gene: TRBV6-4; CDR3 protein: CASSGGNGYTF; CDR3 DNA: TGTGCCAGCAGTGGGGGAAATGGCTACACCTTC
D gene: NA; J gene: TRBJ1-3; clone size: NA; V gene: TRBV5-1; CDR3 protein: CASSRGPMEGNTIYF; CDR3 DNA: TGCGCCAGCAGCCGAGGCCCAATGGAAGGAAACACCATATATTTT
D gene: TRBD1; J gene: TRBJ2-2; clone size: NA; V gene: TRBV7-9; CDR3 protein: CASSLAFNPGTGIPGELFF; CDR3 DNA: TGTGCCAGCAGCTTAGCCTTTAATCCCGGGACAGGGATTCCCGGGGAGCTGTTTTTT
D gene: NA; J gene: TRBJ2-2; clone size: NA; V gene: TRBV7-2; CDR3 protein: CASSLAWGNTGELFF; CDR3 DNA: TGTGCCAGCAGCTTAGCGTGGGGGAACACCGGGGAGCTGTTTTTT
D gene: TRBD2; J gene: TRBJ2-7; clone size: once; V gene: TRBV7-8; CDR3 protein: CASSLDRVAGDYEQYF; CDR3 DNA: TGTGCCAGCAGCTTAGACAGGGTAGCGGGAGACTACGAGCAGTACTTC